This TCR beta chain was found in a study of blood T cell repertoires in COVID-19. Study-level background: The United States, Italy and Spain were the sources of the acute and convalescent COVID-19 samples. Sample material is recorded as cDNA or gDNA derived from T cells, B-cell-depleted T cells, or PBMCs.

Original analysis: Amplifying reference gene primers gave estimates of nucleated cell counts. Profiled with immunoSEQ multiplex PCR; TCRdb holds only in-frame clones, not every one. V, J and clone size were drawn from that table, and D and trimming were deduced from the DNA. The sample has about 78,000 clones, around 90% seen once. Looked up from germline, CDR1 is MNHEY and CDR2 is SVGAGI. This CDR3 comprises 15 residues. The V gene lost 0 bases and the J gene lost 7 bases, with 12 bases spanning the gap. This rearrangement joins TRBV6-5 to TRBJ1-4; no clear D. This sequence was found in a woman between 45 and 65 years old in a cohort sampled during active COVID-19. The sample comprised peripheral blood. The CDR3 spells CASSYSHLGGEKLFF. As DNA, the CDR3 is TGTGCCAGCAGTTACTCCCACCTCGGCGGTGAAAAACTGTTTTTT.